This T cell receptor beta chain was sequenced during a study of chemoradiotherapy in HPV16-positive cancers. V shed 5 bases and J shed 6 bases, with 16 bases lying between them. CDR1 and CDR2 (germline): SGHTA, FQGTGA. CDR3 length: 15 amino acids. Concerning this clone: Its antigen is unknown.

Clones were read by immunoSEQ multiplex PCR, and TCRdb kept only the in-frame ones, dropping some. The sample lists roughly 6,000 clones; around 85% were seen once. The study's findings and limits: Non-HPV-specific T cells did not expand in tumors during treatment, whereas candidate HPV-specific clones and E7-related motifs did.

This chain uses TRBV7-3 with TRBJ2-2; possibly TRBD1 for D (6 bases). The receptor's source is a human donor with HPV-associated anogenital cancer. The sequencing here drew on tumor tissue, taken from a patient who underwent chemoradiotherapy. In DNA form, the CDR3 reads TGTGCCAGCAGCCTACAGGGAAGTCAGGCCGGGGAGCTGTTTTTT. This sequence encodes CASSLQGSQAGELFF. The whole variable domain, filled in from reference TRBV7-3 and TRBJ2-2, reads GAGVSQTPSNKVTEKGKYVELRCDPISGHTALYWYRQSLGQGPEFLIYFQGTGAADDSGLPNDRFFAVRPEGSVSTLKIQRTERGDSAVYLCASSLQGSQAGELFFGEGSRLTVL.